The source of this T cell receptor (beta chain) is a study of CD8 T cells in ankylosing spondylitis. Study findings and constraints: Disease-linked clones reportedly showed significant enrichment in matched ankylosing spondylitis synovial fluid. In ankylosing spondylitis blood, a motif of roughly 8 highly homologous TCR beta variants appeared characteristic. A number of the motif variants had already been described in reactive arthritis synovial fluid and blood.

One entry per CDR3 protein, called by TCRdb with MiXCR from the 5' RACE reads. The data hold about 220,000 distinct CDR3 sequences, with about 6.7% observed a single time. Between the trimmed V and J ends, which lost 5 bases and 3 bases, there was a span of 11 bases. Germline loops: CDR1 MDHEN, CDR2 SYDVKM. The CDR3 consists of 14 residues. Comment on this clonotype: Antigen unknown.

The chain is built from TRBV28 and TRBJ2-1, with a weak D call TRBD2 (6 bases). Sequenced material: blood, either unsorted or a sorted T cell fraction (not recorded which). This sequence originates from a male donor with ankylosing spondylitis. For the CDR3, the DNA is TGTGCCAGCAGTATGCCGGACTACTACAATGAGCAGTTCTTC. This encodes CASSMPDYYNEQFF.